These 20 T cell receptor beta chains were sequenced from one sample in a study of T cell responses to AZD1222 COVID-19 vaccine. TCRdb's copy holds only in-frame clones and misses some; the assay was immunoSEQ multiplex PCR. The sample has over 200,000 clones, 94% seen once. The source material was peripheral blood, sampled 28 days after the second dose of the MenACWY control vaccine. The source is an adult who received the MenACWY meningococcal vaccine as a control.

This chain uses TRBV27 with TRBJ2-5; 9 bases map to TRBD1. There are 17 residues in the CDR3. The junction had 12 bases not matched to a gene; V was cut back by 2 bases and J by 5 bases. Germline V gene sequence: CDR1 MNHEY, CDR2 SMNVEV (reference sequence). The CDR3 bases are TGTGCCAGCAGTTTAGGGCAAAAGGGACAGGGCGGGGAGACCCAGTACTTC. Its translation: CASSLGQKGQGGETQYF.

The CDR3 loop reads CASSYRLTLETQYF. As DNA, the CDR3 is TGTGCCAGCAGCTATAGACTGACGCTAGAGACCCAGTACTTC. The gene calls are TRBV7-9 and TRBJ2-5, with no clear D. The CDR3 extends over 14 amino acids. Trimming pared 4 bases from V and 4 bases from J, leaving 13 bases between. Germline V gene lookup returns CDR1 SEHNR and CDR2 FQNEAQ (reference sequence).

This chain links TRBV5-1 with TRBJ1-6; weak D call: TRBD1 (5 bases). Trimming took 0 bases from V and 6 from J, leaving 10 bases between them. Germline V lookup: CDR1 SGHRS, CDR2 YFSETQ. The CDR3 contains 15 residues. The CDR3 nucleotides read TGCGCCAGCAGCTTGGGTCAGGGTCGTAATTCACCCCTCCACTTT. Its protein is CASSLGQGRNSPLHF. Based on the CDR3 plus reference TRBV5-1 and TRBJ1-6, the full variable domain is KAGVTQTPRYLIKTRGQQVTLSCSPISGHRSVSWYQQTPGQGLQFLFEYFSETQRNKGNFPGRFSGRQFSNSRSEMNVSTLELGDSALYLCASSLGQGRNSPLHFGNGTRLTVT.

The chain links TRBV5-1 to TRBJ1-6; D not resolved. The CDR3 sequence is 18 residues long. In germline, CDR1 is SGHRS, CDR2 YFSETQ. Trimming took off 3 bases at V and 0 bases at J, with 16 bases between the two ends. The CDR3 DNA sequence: TGCGCCAGCAGCTACGTTGGACTCCCAAGCTCCTATAATTCACCCCTCCACTTT. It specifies CASSYVGLPSSYNSPLHF.

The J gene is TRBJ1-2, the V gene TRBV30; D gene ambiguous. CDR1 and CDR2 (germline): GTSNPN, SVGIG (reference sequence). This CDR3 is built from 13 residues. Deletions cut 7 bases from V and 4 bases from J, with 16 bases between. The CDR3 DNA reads TGTGCCTTCCTAGTGGGGTATGGCTATGGCTACACCTTC. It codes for CAFLVGYGYGYTF.

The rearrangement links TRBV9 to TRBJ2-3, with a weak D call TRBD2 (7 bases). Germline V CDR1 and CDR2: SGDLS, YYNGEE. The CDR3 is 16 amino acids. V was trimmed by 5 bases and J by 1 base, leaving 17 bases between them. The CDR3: CASSREGGPGTDTQYF. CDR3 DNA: TGTGCCAGCAGTAGAGAGGGGGGGCCAGGCACAGATACGCAGTATTTT.

CDR3 sequence reads: CASSFDTGTGANVLTF. DNA for the CDR3: TGCGCCAGCAGCTTCGATACAGGGACTGGGGCCAACGTCCTGACTTTC. The chain has TRBV5-1 and TRBJ2-6, with D tentatively TRBD1 (6 bases). V lost 2 bases and J 2 bases, leaving 11 bases between the germline ends. CDR3 size: 16 residues. Germline V lookup: CDR1 SGHRS, CDR2 YFSETQ.

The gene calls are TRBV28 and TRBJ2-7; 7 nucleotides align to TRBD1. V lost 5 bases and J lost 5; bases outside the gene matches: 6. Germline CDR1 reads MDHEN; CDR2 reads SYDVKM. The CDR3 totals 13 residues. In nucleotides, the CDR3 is TGTGCCAGCAGTATTACAGGGGTGAACGAGCAGTACTTC. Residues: CASSITGVNEQYF.

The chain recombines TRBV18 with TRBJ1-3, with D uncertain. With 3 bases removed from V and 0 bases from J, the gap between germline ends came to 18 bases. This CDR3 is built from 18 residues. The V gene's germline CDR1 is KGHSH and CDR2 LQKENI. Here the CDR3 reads CASSPYQLHSDSGNTIYF. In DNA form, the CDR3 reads TGTGCCAGCTCACCTTACCAATTGCACAGCGACTCTGGAAACACCATATATTTT.

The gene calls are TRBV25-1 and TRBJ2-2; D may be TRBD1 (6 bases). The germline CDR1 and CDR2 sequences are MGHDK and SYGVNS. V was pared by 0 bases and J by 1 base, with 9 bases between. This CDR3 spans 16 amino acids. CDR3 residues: CASSEYGGGNTGELFF. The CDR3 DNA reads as TGTGCCAGCAGTGAATATGGGGGCGGGAACACCGGGGAGCTGTTTTTT.

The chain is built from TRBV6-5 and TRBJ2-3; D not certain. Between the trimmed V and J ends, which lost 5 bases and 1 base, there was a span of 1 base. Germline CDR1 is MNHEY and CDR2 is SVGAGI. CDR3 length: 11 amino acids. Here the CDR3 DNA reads TGTGCCAGCAGTCGCACAGATACGCAGTATTTT. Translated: CASSRTDTQYF.

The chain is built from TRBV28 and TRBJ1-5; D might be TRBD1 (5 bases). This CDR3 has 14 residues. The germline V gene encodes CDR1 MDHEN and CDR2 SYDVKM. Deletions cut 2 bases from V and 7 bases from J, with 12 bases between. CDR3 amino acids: CASSLGRESQPQHF. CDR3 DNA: TGTGCCAGCAGTTTAGGCAGGGAGTCACAGCCCCAGCATTTT.

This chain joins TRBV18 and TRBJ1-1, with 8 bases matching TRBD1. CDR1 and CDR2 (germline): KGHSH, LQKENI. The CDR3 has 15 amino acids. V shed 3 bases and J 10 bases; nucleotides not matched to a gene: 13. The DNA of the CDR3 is TGTGCCAGCTCACCTGCGGGGCAGGGGGCTGGCGGAGCTTTCTTT. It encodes CASSPAGQGAGGAFF.

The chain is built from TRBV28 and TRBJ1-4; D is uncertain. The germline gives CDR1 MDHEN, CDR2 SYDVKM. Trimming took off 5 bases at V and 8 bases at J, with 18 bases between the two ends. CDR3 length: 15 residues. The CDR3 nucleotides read TGTGCCAGCAGTGGCGTTGGGGTAGACGAGGAAAAACTGTTTTTT. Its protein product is CASSGVGVDEEKLFF.

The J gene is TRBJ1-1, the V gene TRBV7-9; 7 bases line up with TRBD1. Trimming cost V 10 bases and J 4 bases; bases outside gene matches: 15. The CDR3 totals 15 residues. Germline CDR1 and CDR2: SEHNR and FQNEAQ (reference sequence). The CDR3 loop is CATNGGPGTATEAFF. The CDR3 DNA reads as TGTGCCACAAACGGGGGGCCCGGGACAGCCACTGAAGCTTTCTTT. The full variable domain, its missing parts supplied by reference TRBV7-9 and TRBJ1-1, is DTGVSQNPRHKITKRGQNVTFRCDPISEHNRLYWYRQTLGQGPEFLTYFQNEAQLEKSRLLSDRFSAERPKGSFSTLEIQRTEQGDSAMYLCATNGGPGTATEAFFGQGTRLTVV.

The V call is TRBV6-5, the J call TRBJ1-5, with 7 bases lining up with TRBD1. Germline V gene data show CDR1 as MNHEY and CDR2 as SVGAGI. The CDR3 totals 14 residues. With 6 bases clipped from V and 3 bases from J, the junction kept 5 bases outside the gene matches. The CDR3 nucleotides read TGTGCCAGCAGCGTGACAGGGCCCAATCAGCCCCAGCATTTT. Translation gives CASSVTGPNQPQHF.

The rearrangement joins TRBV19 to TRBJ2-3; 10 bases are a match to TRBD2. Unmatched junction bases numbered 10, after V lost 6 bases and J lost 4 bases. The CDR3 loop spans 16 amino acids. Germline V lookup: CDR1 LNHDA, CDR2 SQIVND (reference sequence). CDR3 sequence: CASSPGLAVGADTQYF. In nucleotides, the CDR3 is TGTGCCAGTAGCCCCGGACTAGCGGTCGGGGCAGATACGCAGTATTTT. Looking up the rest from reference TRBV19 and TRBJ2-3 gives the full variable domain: DGGITQSPKYLFRKEGQNVTLSCEQNLNHDAMYWYRQDPGQGLRLIYYSQIVNDFQKGDIAEGYSVSREKKESFPLTVTSAQKNPTAFYLCASSPGLAVGADTQYFGPGTRLTVL.

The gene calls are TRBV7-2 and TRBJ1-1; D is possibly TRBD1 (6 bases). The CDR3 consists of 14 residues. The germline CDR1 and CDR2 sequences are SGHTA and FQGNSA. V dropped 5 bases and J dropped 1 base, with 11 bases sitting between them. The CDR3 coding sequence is TGTGCCAGCAGCAAAGGACAGTCGAACACTGAAGCTTTCTTT. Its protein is CASSKGQSNTEAFF. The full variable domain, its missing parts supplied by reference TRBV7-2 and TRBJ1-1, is GAGVSQSPSNKVTEKGKDVELRCDPISGHTALYWYRQSLGQGLEFLIYFQGNSAPDKSGLPSDRFSAERTGGSVSTLTIQRTQQEDSAVYLCASSKGQSNTEAFFGQGTRLTVV.

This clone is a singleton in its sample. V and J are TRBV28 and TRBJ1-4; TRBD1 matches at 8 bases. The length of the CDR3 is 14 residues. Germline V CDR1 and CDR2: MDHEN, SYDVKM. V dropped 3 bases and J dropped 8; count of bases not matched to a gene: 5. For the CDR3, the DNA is TGTGCCAGCAGTTTTGGACAGGGCGGCGAAAAACTGTTTTTT. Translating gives CASSFGQGGEKLFF.

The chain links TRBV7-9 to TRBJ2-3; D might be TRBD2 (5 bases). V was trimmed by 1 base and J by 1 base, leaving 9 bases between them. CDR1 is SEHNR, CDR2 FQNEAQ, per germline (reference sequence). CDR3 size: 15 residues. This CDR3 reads CASSLGGSGTDTQYF. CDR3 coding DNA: TGTGCCAGCAGCTTAGGGGGTAGCGGCACAGATACGCAGTATTTT.